This entry features one T cell receptor (beta chain) sequence. The entry originates in a study of blood T cell repertoires in COVID-19. Study-wide background: Sites in the United States, Italy and Spain provided acute and convalescent COVID-19 samples.

Measured with immunoSEQ multiplex PCR; TCRdb has only the in-frame clones, and not every one. The sample carries some 220,000 clones, roughly nine tenths recorded once. Losses at the gene ends were 7 bases for V and 3 bases for J; bases not matched to a gene: 7. This CDR3 is 14 amino acids long. Per the germline V gene, CDR1 is WSHSY and CDR2 is SAAADI. Sequencing input: PBMCs or T cells enriched from blood (not recorded which). The receptor's source is a woman aged 18-29 years in a cohort exposed to, infected with or recovered from COVID-19 (not recorded which). The V call is TRBV10-2, the J call TRBJ1-1; 8 nucleotides line up with TRBD1. CDR3 sequence reads: CASTTQGGDTEAFF. The CDR3 bases are TGCGCCAGCACCACACAGGGGGGGGACACTGAAGCTTTCTTT.